The present T cell receptor (beta chain) was sequenced within a study of T cells in tumors after PD-1 blockade. For the study at large: During anti-PD-1 treatment, some patients continued daily vismodegib 150 mg.

Treatment was either pembrolizumab 200 mg every 3 weeks or cemiplimab 350 mg every 2 weeks. Tumor or blood genomic DNA was sequenced, with inputs of roughly 550 ng to 6,500 ng. This CDR3 region has 15 residues. The V and J ends lost 3 bases and 1 base respectively, with 12 bases between them. Germline CDR1 and CDR2: ENHRY and SYGVKD. Here immunoSEQ multiplex PCR was the method, and the copy in TCRdb shows in-frame clones only, minus some. This sample has around 14,000 clones, with around 62% found just once. A single count supports this clone. The sequences come from tumor tissue, collected after anti-PD-1 treatment. The rearrangement uses TRBV10-3 and TRBJ1-1, with D uncertain. The origin of this receptor is a human donor with cutaneous squamous cell carcinoma. This CDR3 reads CAISDLPPSNTEAFF. The CDR3 region has the DNA TGTGCCATCAGTGATTTACCCCCATCGAACACTGAAGCTTTCTTT.